This T cell receptor beta chain was recovered during a study of early T cells in non-severe SARS-CoV-2 infection. Study-wide background: Chains stayed unpaired after sequencing of bulk RNA from unsorted whole blood.

Study-level findings and limits: Sequences matched to VDJdb favored anti-spike CD8 responses, while private and CD4 specificities were missed.

This clonotype was observed at least ten times. The antigen is unknown. Germline CDR1 MNHEY, CDR2 SVGAGI. CDR3 length: 15 residues. V was pared by 6 bases and J by 6 bases, with 11 bases of the junction left unmatched. The TCR library protocol was used to attach unique molecular identifiers. These identifiers were attached to individual cDNA molecules. TCRdb redid the calling of the 5' RACE reads with MiXCR, one entry per CDR3 protein. Of 40,000 to 45,000 distinct CDR3 sequences in the sample, more than 9% were seen once. The sample was whole blood. This TCR came from an adult who was a healthcare worker with PCR-confirmed SARS-CoV-2 infection or an uninfected control (not recorded which). The gene calls are TRBV6-5 and TRBJ2-1, with 7 bases identical to TRBD2. The chain's CDR3 is CASRKEGGRGNEQFF. CDR3 nucleotide sequence: TGTGCCAGCAGAAAGGAGGGAGGGCGAGGCAATGAGCAGTTCTTC.